A few counts support the clone carrying this T cell receptor beta chain. This CDR3 is built from 16 residues. Trimming removed 4 bases at V and 1 base at J, with 14 bases between. Germline V gene data show CDR1 as MNHNS and CDR2 as SASEGT. The authors' processing: Reference gene primer amplification yielded estimated nucleated cell counts. Clones were sequenced by immunoSEQ multiplex PCR, and TCRdb holds only the in-frame ones, with some missing. The D gene and trimming were derived from the DNA, and the V and J assignments and clone size from that table. Of over 250,000 clones in the sample, about 91% were seen once. Patients of the Seattle cohort, enrolled during active infection, were followed longitudinally. These data come from a study of blood T cell repertoires in COVID-19. At the level of the study: The samples span acute and convalescent COVID-19 from the United States, Italy and Spain. T cells, B-cell-depleted T cells, or PBMCs supplied cDNA or gDNA.

The sample comprised peripheral blood. The chain recombines TRBV6-1 with TRBJ1-3; D gene unclear. The source is a young adult with COVID-19, enrolled during active disease. The CDR3 protein is CASSAGIYQSGNTIYF. The CDR3 DNA is TGTGCCAGCAGTGCCGGGATATATCAATCTGGAAACACCATATATTTT.